This passage covers 15 T cell receptor beta chains from one sample sequenced in a study of response to subunit inactivated influenza vaccine. TCRdb itself ran the RT-PCR reads through MiXCR, one entry per CDR3 protein. The sample consists of hundreds of thousands of distinct CDR3 sequences, about 10% of them appearing once. These data were also filed under a second study, of T cells expressing NK-cell markers. From that second work: In generating TCR beta cDNA, 5'RACE template switching with UMIs was used.

Sample: PBMCs from blood, taken on the day of vaccination. Every receptor here comes from a man between 50 and 59 years old who received an inactivated influenza vaccine.

The gene calls are TRBV28 and TRBJ1-2, with D uncertain. The CDR3 extends over 14 amino acids. From germline, CDR1 is MDHEN and CDR2 SYDVKM. Between the trimmed V and J ends, which lost 3 bases and 6 bases, there was a span of 14 bases. The CDR3 region has the DNA TGTGCCAGCAGTTTTGAAGGAGTCCGTGATGGCTACACCTTC. It encodes CASSFEGVRDGYTF.

This chain uses TRBV3-1 with TRBJ1-4; 9 positions match TRBD1. Looked up from germline, CDR1 is LGHDT and CDR2 is YNNKEL (reference sequence). After removal of 5 bases from V and 4 bases from J, the junction contained 8 bases not matched to a gene. The CDR3 covers 16 residues. CDR3 DNA: TGTGCCAGCAGCTGGCGCGGACAGGGGATTAATGAAAAACTGTTTTTT. Protein product: CASSWRGQGINEKLFF. Drawing the rest from reference TRBV3-1 and TRBJ1-4, the complete variable domain is DTAVSQTPKYLVTQMGNDKSIKCEQNLGHDTMYWYKQDSKKFLKIMFSYNNKELIINETVPNRFSPKSPDKAHLNLHINSLELGDSAVYFCASSWRGQGINEKLFFGSGTQLSVL.

This clonotype appeared many times. The chain joins TRBV12-3 or TRBV12-4 to TRBJ1-1; 7 bases are a match to TRBD1. With V trimmed by 5 bases and J by 5 bases, 8 bases remained unmatched. The CDR3 is 14 residues long. This CDR3 is CASSVRPGGTEAFF. The CDR3 nucleotides are TGTGCCAGCAGTGTTCGGCCAGGGGGAACTGAAGCTTTCTTT.

This clonotype appeared a few times. The genes are TRBV18 and TRBJ1-1; D is perhaps TRBD1 (5 bases). There are 14 residues in the CDR3. The germline CDR1 and CDR2 sequences are KGHSH and LQKENI. Trimming took 5 bases from V and 4 from J, leaving 14 bases between them. The CDR3 DNA sequence: TGTGCCAGCTCAACTCAAAAGACAGTCACTGAAGCTTTCTTT. It specifies CASSTQKTVTEAFF.

This clonotype was detected only a few times. The chain combines TRBV6-5 with TRBJ2-2; no clear D. Trimming removed 0 bases from V and 2 bases from J, with 13 bases in between. The length of the CDR3 is 17 residues. Germline-derived CDR1 and CDR2 are MNHEY and SVGAGI. For the CDR3, the DNA is TGTGCCAGCAGTTACTCGTTTAATTACGGTAACACCGGGGAGCTGTTTTTT. Residues: CASSYSFNYGNTGELFF.

This clonotype was seen a few times. The chain is built from TRBV29-1 and TRBJ1-2; the D gene is possibly TRBD1 (5 bases). The CDR3 runs 14 residues. Germline lookup yields CDR1 SQVTM and CDR2 ANQGSEA. The V end lost 2 bases, the J end lost 8 bases, and 18 bases lay between the germline ends. The CDR3 DNA reads TGCAGCGTTGAAAGGAGGGGACTAGGGGAGGGCTACACCTTC. The encoded protein is CSVERRGLGEGYTF.

This clonotype was found a few times. The chain uses TRBV12-3 or TRBV12-4 and TRBJ2-5, with D possibly being TRBD1 or TRBD2 (5 bases each). This CDR3 has 13 residues. V gave up 5 bases and J gave up 5 bases, with 12 bases separating them. CDR3 bases: TGTGCCAGCAGTATACGAGGGGCTGAGACCCAGTACTTC. It is translated as CASSIRGAETQYF.

This clonotype was recorded a few times. This chain links TRBV4-1 with TRBJ2-3; D is possibly TRBD1 or TRBD2 (5 bases each). The CDR3 is 16 residues long. Per the germline V gene, CDR1 is MGHRA and CDR2 is YSYEKL. The V gene lost 1 base and the J gene lost 2 bases, with 13 bases spanning the gap. The CDR3, as DNA: TGCGCCAGCAGCCAAGGGGGGAGAACACTCACAGATACGCAGTATTTT. This codes for CASSQGGRTLTDTQYF.

This clonotype was counted a few times. The chain links TRBV20-1 to TRBJ2-7, with unresolved D. Trimming pared 0 bases from V and 0 bases from J, leaving 9 bases between. The CDR3 is 14 residues long. Germline V gene sequence: CDR1 DFQATT, CDR2 SNEGSKA (reference sequence). CDR3 amino acids: CSAREPHSSYEQYF. The CDR3 DNA reads TGCAGTGCTAGAGAGCCCCATAGCTCCTACGAGCAGTACTTC.

The CDR3 DNA reads TGTGCCAGCAGCTTTGGGGACAGGGTCGATGGCTACACCTTC. This translates into CASSFGDRVDGYTF. The chain has TRBV7-9 and TRBJ1-2; 9 bases are shared with TRBD1. The junction had 5 bases not matched to a gene; V was cut back by 3 bases and J by 6 bases. Germline assignment: CDR1 SEHNR and CDR2 FQNEAQ (reference sequence). The length of the CDR3 is 14 residues.

There are many counts of this clonotype. The chain joins TRBV18 to TRBJ2-1; 8 bases map to TRBD1. Germline lookup yields CDR1 KGHSH and CDR2 LQKENI. The CDR3 has 17 residues. J was trimmed by 5 bases and V by 5 bases; bases with no gene match: 14. CDR3 sequence: CASSARGRGYADNEQFF. For the CDR3, the DNA is TGTGCCAGCTCAGCCAGGGGGCGCGGGTATGCGGACAATGAGCAGTTCTTC.

Only a few counts were recorded for this clonotype. CDR3 residues: CASSLGGTGLTEAFF. CDR3 nucleotides: TGCGCCAGCAGCTTGGGCGGGACAGGGTTAACTGAAGCTTTCTTT. The genes are TRBV5-1 and TRBJ1-1; 9 nucleotides align to TRBD1. The germline V gene encodes CDR1 SGHRS and CDR2 YFSETQ. J lost 5 bases, V lost 0 bases, and 5 bases had no gene match. CDR3 length: 15 amino acids.

This chain joins TRBV7-2 and TRBJ2-7, with a tentative D call TRBD1 (6 bases). V was trimmed by 7 bases and J by 4 bases, leaving 17 bases between them. CDR3 length: 14 amino acids. The germline CDR1 and CDR2 sequences are SGHTA and FQGNSA. This chain's CDR3 is CASTRRGWAYEQYF. Here the CDR3 DNA reads TGTGCCAGCACCCGAAGGGGGTGGGCTTACGAGCAGTACTTC.

CDR3 bases: TGTGCCAGCAATAAGGGGGAAGAGACCCAGTACTTC. This codes for CASNKGEETQYF. This sequence joins TRBV7-2 and TRBJ2-5, with D possibly TRBD1 on 6 matching bases. CDR3 length: 12 residues. V was pared by 7 bases and J by 3 bases, with 9 bases between. Germline CDR1 reads SGHTA; CDR2 reads FQGNSA.

In this sample, this clonotype turned up a few times. The chain combines TRBV7-2 with TRBJ1-5; unclear D gene. V dropped 4 bases and J dropped 0 bases, with 10 bases sitting between them. CDR1 and CDR2 (germline): SGHTA, FQGNSA. This CDR3 has 15 residues. The CDR3 loop reads CASSSQHNSNQPQHF. The CDR3 bases are TGTGCCAGCAGCTCCCAACATAATAGCAATCAGCCCCAGCATTTT.